This T cell receptor beta chain was sequenced for a study of graft-versus-host responses after intestinal transplantation. Study-level information: The whole recipient group had anti-thymocyte globulin induction followed by tacrolimus and steroids for 2 to 3 years.

About this clone: Its antigen is currently unknown.

Whole-study results and caveats: Recipient marrow contained GvH clones, some of which appeared first in ileum or blood. Allografts of one patient group, those with graft-donor T cell macrochimerism, had high graft-versus-host to host-versus-graft clonal ratios. Peak GvH clone levels in circulation were associated with early post-transplant HvG declines.

The method was immunoSEQ multiplex PCR; TCRdb's version includes in-frame clones alone and lacks a portion of them. The table shows about 93,000 clones, with over 80% occurring only once. The V end was cut by 3 bases, the J end by 2 bases, with 14 bases between. CDR3 length equals 15 residues. Germline V CDR1 and CDR2: SGHTA, FQGNSA. This chain uses TRBV7-2 with TRBJ2-7; possibly TRBD1 for D (6 bases). The sequencing used unstimulated CD8+ T cells sorted from spleen or lymph node cells, collected before intestinal transplant. The source of this sequence is a human donor who received an intestinal transplant. CDR3 in DNA: TGTGCCAGCAGCTTTCTTGGGGGCAGCCCCTACGAGCAGTACTTC. Translated, it gives CASSFLGGSPYEQYF.